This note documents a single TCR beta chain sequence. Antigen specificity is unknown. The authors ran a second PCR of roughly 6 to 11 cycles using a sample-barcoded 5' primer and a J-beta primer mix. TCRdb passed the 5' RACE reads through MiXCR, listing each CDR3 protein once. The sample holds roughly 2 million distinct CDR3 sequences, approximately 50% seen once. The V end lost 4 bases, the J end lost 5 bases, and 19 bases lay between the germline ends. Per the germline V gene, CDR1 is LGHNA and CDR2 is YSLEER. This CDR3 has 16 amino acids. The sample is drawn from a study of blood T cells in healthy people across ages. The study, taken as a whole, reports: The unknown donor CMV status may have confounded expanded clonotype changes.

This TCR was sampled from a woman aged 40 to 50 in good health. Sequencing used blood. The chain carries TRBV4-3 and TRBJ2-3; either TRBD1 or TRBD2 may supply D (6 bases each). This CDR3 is CASSPRGTRHVDTQYF. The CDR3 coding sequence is TGCGCCAGCAGCCCCCGGGGGACAAGGCATGTAGATACGCAGTATTTT.